The following is a TCR beta chain sequence with its context. The antigen is unknown. A much larger clone lies one base from this, so it may be a read error. TCR beta CDR3 amplification used RNA transcripts. In the first round, RT-PCR was carried out with HTBI primers, and a multiplex PCR formed the second round. TCRdb re-analysed the multiplex PCR reads in MiXCR, keeping a single row per CDR3 protein. The table shows around 520,000 distinct CDR3 sequences, with about 40% occurring only once. This specimen comes from a study of Graves' ophthalmopathy and Graves' hyperthyroidism. Overall study results and limits: Blood contained most expanded thyroid clonotypes exceeding 0.001 frequency. Using a 13-signature model, the authors split ophthalmopathy from stable hyperthyroidism, with about 90% sensitivity and roughly 80% specificity. In predicting ophthalmopathy progression, the model reached around 66% sensitivity and 72.22% specificity.

Germline V gene lookup returns CDR1 DFQATT and CDR2 SNEGSKA (reference sequence). V dropped 5 bases and J dropped 0 bases, with 22 bases sitting between them. The length of the CDR3 is 17 residues. The study recruited hyperthyroidism patients aged 18 to 65 who were newly diagnosed, under 2 months' duration. The sample taken for sequencing was peripheral blood or thyroid tissue (not recorded which). The clonotype was recovered from an adult man with Graves' hyperthyroidism. This chain links TRBV20-1 with TRBJ2-5; perhaps TRBD1 as D (6 bases). The CDR3, as DNA: TGCAGTGCTGAAGGACTGGGACCCACAGGGAACCAAGAGACCCAGTACTTC. Translation gives CSAEGLGPTGNQETQYF.